The rows below give T cell receptor beta chains drawn from one sample of a study of blood T cell repertoires in COVID-19. Generated by immunoSEQ multiplex PCR, the TCRdb table keeps only in-frame clones and is missing some. The table includes fewer than 150,000 clones, about nine tenths detected once. Material for sequencing was peripheral blood. The receptors shown here come from a human donor in a cohort sampled during active COVID-19. Each CDR3 is given with its conserved first and last residue. A D gene is named only where the DNA matches it firmly. Expanded clones are given a class, and other clones once, few, many or no size at all.

size: .; length: 16; D: .; V: TRBV7-6; J: TRBJ2-5; CDR3: CASSSLAYRTQETQYF; DNA: TGTGCCAGCAGCTCCCTTGCCTACAGGACCCAAGAGACCCAGTACTTC
size: .; length: 14; D: .; V: TRBV28; J: TRBJ1-1; CDR3: CASSLTSGFREAFF; DNA: TGTGCCAGCAGTTTAACTTCAGGGTTTCGGGAAGCTTTCTTT
size: .; length: 16; D: .; V: TRBV18; J: TRBJ2-3; CDR3: CASSPPGLTFTDTQYF; DNA: TGTGCCAGCTCACCACCGGGACTGACTTTCACAGATACGCAGTATTTT
size: .; length: 14; D: TRBD1; V: TRBV3-1/TRBV3-2; J: TRBJ1-5; CDR3: CASSRGQLNQPQHF; DNA: TGTGCCAGCAGCCGGGGACAGCTCAATCAGCCCCAGCATTTT
size: .; length: 14; D: .; V: TRBV6-6; J: TRBJ2-7; CDR3: CASRSGDWDYEQYF; DNA: TGTGCCAGCAGGTCAGGGGATTGGGACTACGAGCAGTACTTC
size: .; length: 15; D: TRBD1; V: TRBV11-2; J: TRBJ1-6; CDR3: CASSAGQGNNSPLHF; DNA: TGTGCCAGCAGCGCCGGACAGGGAAATAATTCACCCCTCCACTTT
size: .; length: 14; D: TRBD1; V: TRBV10-3; J: TRBJ2-7; CDR3: CAISRTGSSYEQYF; DNA: TGTGCCATCAGTAGGACAGGGAGTTCCTACGAGCAGTACTTC
size: .; length: 14; D: .; V: TRBV11-3; J: TRBJ2-7; CDR3: CASSLGDSTYEQYF; DNA: TGTGCCAGCAGCTTAGGCGACAGTACCTACGAGCAGTACTTC
size: .; length: 20; D: TRBD1; V: TRBV12-5; J: TRBJ2-2; CDR3: CASGYAPGQGPDLNTGELFF; DNA: TGTGCTAGTGGTTACGCTCCGGGACAGGGTCCTGACCTGAACACCGGGGAGCTGTTTTTT
size: .; length: 17; D: .; V: TRBV11-2; J: TRBJ2-7; CDR3: CASSLTAGKMVYYEQYF; DNA: TGTGCCAGCAGCTTAACGGCAGGGAAAATGGTTTACTACGAGCAGTACTTC
size: .; length: 17; D: TRBD1; V: TRBV5-8; J: TRBJ1-4; CDR3: CASSSGRVLTGNEKLFF; DNA: TGTGCCAGCAGCTCCGGGAGGGTTCTGACAGGGAATGAAAAACTGTTTTTT
size: .; length: 16; D: TRBD1; V: TRBV5-8; J: TRBJ2-7; CDR3: CASSLIVKDRGYEQYF; DNA: TGTGCCAGCAGCTTAATTGTTAAGGACAGGGGCTACGAGCAGTACTTC
size: .; length: 11; D: .; V: TRBV11-3; J: TRBJ2-7; CDR3: CASSSLYEQYF; DNA: TGTGCCAGCAGCTCTCTCTACGAGCAGTACTTC
size: .; length: 14; D: .; V: TRBV19; J: TRBJ1-2; CDR3: CASSPGLSNYGYTF; DNA: TGTGCCAGTAGCCCCGGACTGAGTAACTATGGCTACACCTTC
size: .; length: 16; D: TRBD2; V: TRBV18; J: TRBJ2-1; CDR3: CASSSGTSGAYNEQFF; DNA: TGTGCCAGCTCATCGGGGACTAGCGGGGCCTACAATGAGCAGTTCTTC
size: .; length: 14; D: TRBD1; V: TRBV7-2; J: TRBJ1-4; CDR3: CASSQQGADEKLFF; DNA: TGTGCCAGCAGCCAACAGGGGGCAGATGAAAAACTGTTTTTT
size: .; length: 16; D: TRBD1; V: TRBV12-5; J: TRBJ2-2; CDR3: CASGLVGQGITGELFF; DNA: TGTGCTAGTGGTTTGGTAGGACAGGGAATCACCGGGGAGCTGTTTTTT
size: .; length: 16; D: TRBD2; V: TRBV24-1; J: TRBJ2-5; CDR3: CATSETTSGRYQTQYF; DNA: TGTGCCACCAGTGAGACAACTAGCGGGAGGTACCAGACCCAGTACTTC
size: once; length: 17; D: .; V: TRBV11-2; J: TRBJ1-2; CDR3: CASSLAFRDSHNYGYTF; DNA: TGTGCCAGCAGCTTAGCGTTTCGGGACTCTCACAACTATGGCTACACCTTC
size: once; length: 18; D: .; V: TRBV2; J: TRBJ2-7; CDR3: CASSVGLPVGVISYEQYF; DNA: TGTGCCAGCAGTGTGGGCCTTCCCGTGGGCGTAATCTCCTACGAGCAGTACTTC
size: .; length: 14; D: TRBD1; V: TRBV19; J: TRBJ1-5; CDR3: CATYGTGVYQPQHF; DNA: TGTGCCACTTACGGGACAGGGGTATATCAGCCCCAGCATTTT
size: .; length: 16; D: TRBD1; V: TRBV18; J: TRBJ1-5; CDR3: CASSPTKDRSNQPQHF; DNA: TGTGCCAGCTCACCGACTAAGGACAGGAGTAATCAGCCCCAGCATTTT
size: once; length: 12; D: .; V: TRBV5-6; J: TRBJ1-2; CDR3: CASSAGVGGYTF; DNA: TGTGCCAGCAGCGCAGGGGTGGGCGGCTACACCTTC
size: .; length: 17; D: .; V: TRBV11-2; J: TRBJ2-3; CDR3: CASSPRLGGDPTDTQYF; DNA: TGTGCCAGCAGCCCTAGGTTGGGGGGAGACCCCACAGATACGCAGTATTTT
size: .; length: 17; D: .; V: TRBV11-2; J: TRBJ1-5; CDR3: CASSLPDSVRSNQPQHF; DNA: TGTGCCAGCAGCTTACCCGACAGCGTCAGGAGCAATCAGCCCCAGCATTTT
size: .; length: 18; D: TRBD1; V: TRBV7-6; J: TRBJ2-1; CDR3: CASSLGGKWDSGYNEQFF; DNA: TGTGCCAGCAGCTTAGGGGGTAAGTGGGACAGTGGGTACAATGAGCAGTTCTTC
size: .; length: 19; D: TRBD1; V: TRBV19; J: TRBJ2-4; CDR3: CASSIGQGDFKLGKNIQYF; DNA: TGTGCCAGTAGTATTGGACAGGGGGATTTCAAGCTAGGCAAAAACATTCAGTACTTC
size: .; length: 19; D: .; V: TRBV6-2/TRBV6-3; J: TRBJ1-5; CDR3: CASSRLGTRRTGSNQPQHF; DNA: TGTGCCAGCAGTCGGCTCGGGACAAGACGTACGGGGAGCAATCAGCCCCAGCATTTT
size: .; length: 14; D: .; V: TRBV5-4; J: TRBJ2-7; CDR3: CASSFRQGGYEQYF; DNA: TGTGCCAGCAGCTTTAGGCAGGGTGGCTACGAGCAGTACTTC
size: .; length: 15; D: .; V: TRBV5-1; J: TRBJ2-3; CDR3: CASSGRTGSTDTQYF; DNA: TGCGCCAGCAGCGGGAGGACTGGTAGCACAGATACGCAGTATTTT
size: .; length: 18; D: TRBD1; V: TRBV18; J: TRBJ1-2; CDR3: CASSRERTGTGVNYGYTF; DNA: TGTGCCAGCTCACGCGAAAGAACAGGGACAGGGGTAAACTATGGCTACACCTTC
size: .; length: 15; D: .; V: TRBV6-5; J: TRBJ2-1; CDR3: CASRVRDSFYNEQFF; DNA: TGTGCCAGCAGGGTGAGGGACTCCTTCTACAATGAGCAGTTCTTC
size: once; length: 14; D: .; V: TRBV6-5; J: TRBJ1-2; CDR3: CASSTETGMEGYTF; DNA: TGTGCCAGCAGTACCGAAACAGGGATGGAGGGCTACACCTTC
size: .; length: 16; D: TRBD2; V: TRBV7-2; J: TRBJ2-3; CDR3: CASSLSGLAGVDTQYF; DNA: TGTGCCAGCAGCTTATCGGGACTAGCGGGAGTAGATACGCAGTATTTT
size: .; length: 13; D: .; V: TRBV18; J: TRBJ1-1; CDR3: CASSPGQITEAFF; DNA: TGTGCCAGCTCACCAGGACAGATCACTGAAGCTTTCTTT
size: few; length: 16; D: TRBD1; V: TRBV6-5; J: TRBJ1-5; CDR3: CASSSHRGRGDQPQHF; DNA: TGTGCCAGCAGTTCCCACAGGGGGCGAGGCGATCAGCCCCAGCATTTT
size: .; length: 15; D: TRBD2; V: TRBV19; J: TRBJ2-3; CDR3: CASSSSGRGTDTQYF; DNA: TGTGCCAGTAGTAGTAGCGGGAGGGGCACAGATACGCAGTATTTT
size: once; length: 15; D: .; V: TRBV7-9; J: TRBJ1-3; CDR3: CASSSTGGPGNTIYF; DNA: TGTGCCAGCAGCTCGACGGGGGGACCTGGAAACACCATATATTTT
size: .; length: 15; D: TRBD1; V: TRBV2; J: TRBJ1-6; CDR3: CASNRGVYSGSPLHF; DNA: TGTGCCAGCAACAGGGGAGTTTATAGTGGATCACCCCTCCACTTT
size: once; length: 17; D: TRBD1; V: TRBV29-1; J: TRBJ2-1; CDR3: CSVELLRDRGLLDEQFF; DNA: TGCAGCGTTGAATTACTCCGGGACAGGGGCCTCTTGGATGAGCAGTTCTTC
size: once; length: 16; D: .; V: TRBV19; J: TRBJ1-3; CDR3: CASSVYLGGGGNTIYF; DNA: TGTGCCAGTAGTGTGTACCTGGGAGGAGGAGGAAACACCATATATTTT
size: .; length: 14; D: TRBD2; V: TRBV24-1; J: TRBJ2-1; CDR3: CATGGASGRYEQFF; DNA: TGTGCCACCGGAGGGGCTAGCGGGAGGTATGAGCAGTTCTTC
size: .; length: 14; D: .; V: TRBV6-6; J: TRBJ2-7; CDR3: CASSYSRGGDEQYF; DNA: TGTGCCAGCAGTTACTCGAGAGGAGGGGACGAGCAGTACTTC
size: .; length: 14; D: .; V: TRBV5-1; J: TRBJ2-3; CDR3: CASSDDSFTDTQYF; DNA: TGCGCCAGCAGCGATGACAGTTTCACAGATACGCAGTATTTT
size: .; length: 16; D: .; V: TRBV28; J: TRBJ1-1; CDR3: CASSYGPGGMGTEAFF; DNA: TGTGCCAGCAGTTATGGCCCGGGAGGGATGGGCACTGAAGCTTTCTTT
size: .; length: 14; D: .; V: TRBV7-2; J: TRBJ2-5; CDR3: CASSLVYQGETQYF; DNA: TGTGCCAGCAGCTTAGTTTACCAGGGGGAGACCCAGTACTTC
size: .; length: 15; D: TRBD2; V: TRBV29-1; J: TRBJ2-3; CDR3: CSVLLAGGRTDTQYF; DNA: TGCAGCGTGTTACTAGCGGGAGGGAGGACAGATACGCAGTATTTT